Below are 8 T cell receptor beta chains sequenced from a single sample in a study of vaccination and CD4 T cells after COVID-19. TCRdb called the PCR reads again in MiXCR, with one record for every CDR3 protein. Among 15,000 to 20,000 distinct CDR3 sequences, around two thirds were seen once, and the ten largest hold over 0.9%. The specimen was CD4+ T cells from blood, collected before SARS-CoV-2 vaccination. Receptors originate from a human donor who had recovered from COVID-19.

A few counts support this clonotype. V gene TRBV20-1 combines with J gene TRBJ1-1; no reliable D call. Germline assignment: CDR1 DFQATT and CDR2 SNEGSKA (reference sequence). V was cut by 7 bases and J by 1 base, with 10 bases left in between. This CDR3 has 12 amino acids. This CDR3 is CSGLLKNTEAFF. CDR3 in DNA: TGCAGTGGGCTGCTCAAGAACACTGAAGCTTTCTTT.

The chain employs TRBV2 and TRBJ2-1; D is perhaps TRBD1 or TRBD2 (5 bases each). Trimming took off 6 bases at V and 3 bases at J, with 9 bases between the two ends. This CDR3 comprises 13 residues. Germline CDR1 and CDR2: SNHLY and FYNNEI. The CDR3 nucleotides are TGTGCCAGCAGCCGGGACCGCTACAATGAGCAGTTCTTC. Translated, it gives CASSRDRYNEQFF.

The rearrangement uses TRBV18 and TRBJ2-1; the D is unclear. Per the germline V gene, CDR1 is KGHSH and CDR2 is LQKENI. V was clipped by 0 bases and J by 9 bases, with 15 bases between them. The CDR3 contains 15 residues. This chain's CDR3 is CASSPPLGGSTEQFF. CDR3 nucleotides: TGTGCCAGCTCACCACCGCTTGGCGGATCGACTGAGCAGTTCTTC.

This clonotype was seen only once. The chain is built from TRBV6-5 and TRBJ1-2; the D is unclear. V dropped 2 bases and J dropped 3 bases, with 7 bases sitting between them. Germline CDR1 and CDR2: MNHEY and SVGAGI. The CDR3 spans 13 residues. The CDR3 DNA is TGTGCCAGCAGTTACGTTAAGGACTATGGCTACACCTTC. As protein: CASSYVKDYGYTF.

The chain combines TRBV20-1 with TRBJ2-5; D is undetermined. CDR1 and CDR2 (germline): DFQATT, SNEGSKA (reference sequence). There are 10 residues in the CDR3. V was clipped by 3 bases and J by 5 bases, with 4 bases between them. The CDR3 DNA reads as TGCAGTGCTAGCATCGAGACCCAGTACTTC. Translated, it gives CSASIETQYF.

The V gene is TRBV20-1, the J gene TRBJ2-1; 16 bases are shared with TRBD2. J gave up 9 bases and V 4 bases, and 18 bases lay outside the gene matches. This CDR3 region has 19 residues. The germline V gene encodes CDR1 DFQATT and CDR2 SNEGSKA (reference sequence). This CDR3 is CSANRGTSGRAWSGFEQFF. CDR3 coding DNA: TGCAGTGCTAACAGAGGGACTAGCGGGAGGGCCTGGAGTGGATTTGAGCAGTTCTTC.

This sequence joins TRBV15 and TRBJ2-7; TRBD1 matches at 7 bases. CDR1 LNHNV and CDR2 YYDKDF come from the germline V gene (reference sequence). This CDR3 is built from 13 residues. Germline trimming cut 3 bases from V and 2 bases from J; bases unmatched to any gene: 1. The CDR3 is CATSSQGAYEQYF. CDR3 bases: TGTGCCACCAGCAGTCAGGGGGCCTACGAGCAGTACTTC.

The chain carries TRBV2 and TRBJ1-6; D call uncertain. The CDR3 totals 12 residues. V was cut by 7 bases and J by 8 bases, with 9 bases left in between. Germline V gene data show CDR1 as SNHLY and CDR2 as FYNNEI. The CDR3 loop is CASTDPDSPLHF. Written as DNA, the CDR3 is TGTGCCAGCACTGACCCCGATTCACCCCTCCACTTT. Based on the CDR3 plus reference TRBV2 and TRBJ1-6, the full variable domain is EPEVTQTPSHQVTQMGQEVILRCVPISNHLYFYWYRQILGQKVEFLVSFYNNEISEKSEIFDDQFSVERPDGSNFTLKIRSTKLEDSAMYFCASTDPDSPLHFGNGTRLTVT.